This TCR beta chain was captured in a study of shared clonotypes between healthy human individuals. Sorted-subset replicate PCR reactions contained approximately 190 ng DNA, corresponding to about 30,000 T cell genomes. Profiling relied on immunoSEQ multiplex PCR, and the TCRdb table lists in-frame clones only, not all of them. The data hold some 2 million clones, with 95% observed a single time. The study's findings and limits: Generally, naive subsets (rather than memory subsets) showed larger estimated richness. Naive CD4 clonotype sharing across a few donors was about 5%. Non-shared clonotypes displayed generation probabilities falling below those of clonotypes present in all four donors.

The CDR3 loop spans 15 amino acids. V lost 6 bases, J lost 3 bases, and 17 bases lay in between. In germline, CDR1 is KGHSH, CDR2 LQKENI. This clone was counted at least ten times. Its matching antigen is unknown. The source material was naive CD4+ T cells sorted from blood. Subset defined: CD45RA+ positively selected. The sequence derives from a man between 18 and 35 years old in good health. V usage is TRBV18 and J usage is TRBJ1-1; D perhaps matches TRBD1 (6 bases). Written as DNA, the CDR3 is TGTGCCAGCTCCTCCCGGGGGGCGCGGGACACTGAAGCTTTCTTT. Residues: CASSSRGARDTEAFF.